The rows below give T cell receptor beta chains drawn from one sample of a study of identical twins. TCRdb re-analysed the 5' RACE reads in MiXCR, keeping a single row per CDR3 protein. Of 700,000 or so distinct CDR3 sequences listed, roughly 8% are singletons. In addition, the sample was reused for a study of yellow fever vaccine responses in identical twins.

Sequencing input: PBMCs. These receptors originate from a woman between 18 and 30 years old in good health. The CDR3 runs from the conserved cysteine through the conserved F or W. Each record gives: clone size, V gene, J gene, D gene, CDR3 DNA, CDR3 protein. The D gene is left open where the match is weak. Part of the rows lack a size; the others show once, few, many or a class for expanded clones.

NA	TRBV10-3	TRBJ2-2	NA	TGTGCCATCAGCCCCGTATTGAACACCGGGGAGCTGTTTTTT	CAISPVLNTGELFF
NA	TRBV4-3	TRBJ2-7	TRBD1	TGCGCCAGCAGCCAAGTGGTAGGGACAGGGTTCTACGAGCAGTACTTC	CASSQVVGTGFYEQYF
NA	TRBV6-2/TRBV6-3	TRBJ2-7	NA	TGTGCCAGCAGGGTTACAGGTGCCCTGGACGAGCAGTACTTC	CASRVTGALDEQYF
few	TRBV11-1	TRBJ2-5	NA	TGTGCCAGCAGCTTCTGGAACGGGGTAATGCAAGAGACCCAGTACTTC	CASSFWNGVMQETQYF
NA	TRBV6-2/TRBV6-3	TRBJ2-5	NA	TGTGCCAGTCAGAGAGGATCACAGTCGTACCAAGAGACCCAGTACTTC	CASQRGSQSYQETQYF
NA	TRBV7-2	TRBJ1-2	NA	TGTGCCAGCAGCTTATATAACAGGCCTAGCGACTATGGCTACACCTTC	CASSLYNRPSDYGYTF
many	TRBV7-9	TRBJ2-3	NA	TGTGCCAGCAGCTTTCGGAGGGGGGTAGCAGATACGCAGTATTTT	CASSFRRGVADTQYF
many	TRBV20-1	TRBJ2-5	NA	TGCAGTGCTCCAATAGGGTCCTCCAAGGGGGAGACCCAGTACTTC	CSAPIGSSKGETQYF
many	TRBV4-2	TRBJ2-5	TRBD2	TGTGCCAGCAGCCAAGTTAATCAGGGACTAGCAACCGAGACCCAGTACTTC	CASSQVNQGLATETQYF
many	TRBV10-1	TRBJ2-7	TRBD2	TGCGCCAGCAGTCGGACTAGCGTCGCATACGAGCAGTACTTC	CASSRTSVAYEQYF
few	TRBV20-1	TRBJ2-5	TRBD2	TGCAGTGCTAGAGATCCTACGACCAGCGGGAGCGTGGAGACCCAGTACTTC	CSARDPTTSGSVETQYF
NA	TRBV6-2/TRBV6-3	TRBJ2-1	TRBD2	TGTGCCAGCAGTTACCAACTAGCGACATCGAAAGGGAGGGATGAGCAGTTCTTC	CASSYQLATSKGRDEQFF